This T cell receptor beta chain stems from a study of cytomegalovirus exposure and HLA in healthy donors. General study points: Data from an earlier analysis indicated that most TCR beta V segments were productive either about 87% or about 30% of the time.

As for this clone: What it binds is unknown.

13 Jbeta primers and 60 Vbeta primers were used for the PCR. Using immunoSEQ multiplex PCR, the repertoire was profiled, and TCRdb retains in-frame clones only, with some absent. This specimen shows over 150,000 clones; the ten leading clones hold 0.74%. The source of this sequence is a boy under 18 in good health and CMV-seronegative. Sequences were obtained from PBMCs.

The CDR3 is CASSLTPLGGGNTEAFF. In DNA form, the CDR3 reads TGTGCCAGCAGCTTGACCCCCCTGGGGGGTGGGAACACTGAAGCTTTCTTT. J is TRBJ1-1 and V is TRBV5-5; D is possibly TRBD1 (5 bases). Germline CDR1 SGHKS, CDR2 YYEKEE (reference sequence). V lost 1 base and J 1 base, leaving 17 bases between the germline ends. This CDR3 is 17 amino acids long.